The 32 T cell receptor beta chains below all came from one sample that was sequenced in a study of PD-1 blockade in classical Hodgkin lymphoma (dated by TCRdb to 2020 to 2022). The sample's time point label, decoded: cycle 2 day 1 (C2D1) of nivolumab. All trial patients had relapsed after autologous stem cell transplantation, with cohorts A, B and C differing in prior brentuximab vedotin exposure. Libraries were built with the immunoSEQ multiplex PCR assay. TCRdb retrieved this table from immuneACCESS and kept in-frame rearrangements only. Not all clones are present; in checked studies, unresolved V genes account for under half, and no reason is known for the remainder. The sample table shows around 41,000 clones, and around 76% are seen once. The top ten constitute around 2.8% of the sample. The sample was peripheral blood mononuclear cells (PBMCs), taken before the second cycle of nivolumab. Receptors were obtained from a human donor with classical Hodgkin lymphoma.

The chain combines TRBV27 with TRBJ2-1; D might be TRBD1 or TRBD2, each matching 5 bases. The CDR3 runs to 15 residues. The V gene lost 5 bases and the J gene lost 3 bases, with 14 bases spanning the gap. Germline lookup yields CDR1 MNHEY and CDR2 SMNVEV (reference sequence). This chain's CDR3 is CASSPRDGHYNEQFF. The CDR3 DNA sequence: TGTGCCAGCAGTCCAAGGGACGGGCACTACAATGAGCAGTTCTTC.

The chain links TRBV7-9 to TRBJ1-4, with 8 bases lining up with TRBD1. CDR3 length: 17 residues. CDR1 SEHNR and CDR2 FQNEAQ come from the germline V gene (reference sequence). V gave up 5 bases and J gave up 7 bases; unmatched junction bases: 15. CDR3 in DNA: TGTGCCAGCAGCGAGTCAAGCCAGACAGGGGTCGGTGAAAAACTGTTTTTT. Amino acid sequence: CASSESSQTGVGEKLFF.

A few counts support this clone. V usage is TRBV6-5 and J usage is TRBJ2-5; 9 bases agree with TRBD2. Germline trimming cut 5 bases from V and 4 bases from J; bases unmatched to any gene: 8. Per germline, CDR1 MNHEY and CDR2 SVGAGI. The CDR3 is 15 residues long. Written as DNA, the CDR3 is TGTGCCAGCAGTCGCGGGGGGGGAAGAGGAGAGACCCAGTACTTC. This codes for CASSRGGGRGETQYF.

CDR3 residues: CASSQERTGIYNEQFF. CDR3 in DNA: TGCGCCAGCAGCCAAGAAAGGACAGGGATCTACAATGAGCAGTTCTTC. The chain employs TRBV4-3 and TRBJ2-1, with TRBD1 matching 8 bases. The germline V gene has CDR1 LGHNA and CDR2 YSLEER. The length of the CDR3 is 16 residues. V lost 0 bases, J lost 3 bases, and 4 bases stayed unmatched.

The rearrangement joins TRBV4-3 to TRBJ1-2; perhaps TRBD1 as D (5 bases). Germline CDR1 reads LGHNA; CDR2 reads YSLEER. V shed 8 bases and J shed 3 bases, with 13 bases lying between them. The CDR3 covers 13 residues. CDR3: CASGFTGDYGYTF. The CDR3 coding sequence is TGCGCCAGCGGATTTACAGGAGACTATGGCTACACCTTC.

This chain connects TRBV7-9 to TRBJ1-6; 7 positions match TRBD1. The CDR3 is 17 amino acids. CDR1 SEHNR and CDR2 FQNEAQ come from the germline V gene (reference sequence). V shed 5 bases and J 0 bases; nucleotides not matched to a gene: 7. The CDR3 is CASSKPGQSSYNSPLHF. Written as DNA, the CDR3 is TGTGCCAGCAGCAAACCGGGACAGAGCTCCTATAATTCACCCCTCCACTTT.

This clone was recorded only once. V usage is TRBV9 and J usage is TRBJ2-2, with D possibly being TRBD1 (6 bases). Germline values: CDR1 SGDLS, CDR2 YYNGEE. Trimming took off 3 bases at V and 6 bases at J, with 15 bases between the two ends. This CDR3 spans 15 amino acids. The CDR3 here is CASSGTEVSPGELFF. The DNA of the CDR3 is TGTGCCAGCAGCGGGACAGAGGTATCGCCCGGGGAGCTGTTTTTT.

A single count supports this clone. The CDR3 nucleotides read TGTGCCAGCAGCTTAAAGGGGGCGAGTCCCGAGCAGTACTTC. Amino acids: CASSLKGASPEQYF. The rearrangement joins TRBV7-6 to TRBJ2-7; 7 bases match TRBD1. The CDR3 runs to 14 residues. From germline, CDR1 is SGHVS and CDR2 FNYEAQ. The trim removed 2 bases at V and 6 bases at J, leaving 7 bases unmatched.

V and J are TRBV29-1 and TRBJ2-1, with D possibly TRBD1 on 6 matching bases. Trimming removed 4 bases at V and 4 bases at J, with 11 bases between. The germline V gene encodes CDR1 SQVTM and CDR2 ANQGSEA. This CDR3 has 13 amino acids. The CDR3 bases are TGCAGCGTTGTCAGGGGCGGGTACAATGAGCAGTTCTTC. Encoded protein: CSVVRGGYNEQFF.

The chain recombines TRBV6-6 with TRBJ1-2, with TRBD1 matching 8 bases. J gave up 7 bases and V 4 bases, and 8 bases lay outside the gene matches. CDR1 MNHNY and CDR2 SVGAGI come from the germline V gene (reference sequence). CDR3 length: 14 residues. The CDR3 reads CASSWGQEGSGYTF. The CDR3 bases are TGTGCCAGCAGTTGGGGACAGGAGGGTTCTGGCTACACCTTC.

The CDR3 DNA reads as TGCGCCAGCAGCTTGGCGGGGGAGCCGTACGAGCAGTACTTC. Translation: CASSLAGEPYEQYF. This sequence joins TRBV5-1 and TRBJ2-7, with D perhaps matching TRBD2 (6 bases). The CDR3 totals 14 residues. V was pared by 0 bases and J by 4 bases, with 11 bases between. Looked up from germline, CDR1 is SGHRS and CDR2 is YFSETQ.

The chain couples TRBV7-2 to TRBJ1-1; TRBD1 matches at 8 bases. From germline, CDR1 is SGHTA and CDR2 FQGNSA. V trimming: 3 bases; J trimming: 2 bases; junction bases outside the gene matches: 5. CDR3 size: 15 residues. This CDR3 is CASSLAGGSNTEAFF. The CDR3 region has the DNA TGTGCCAGCAGCTTGGCAGGGGGCTCCAACACTGAAGCTTTCTTT.

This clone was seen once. As DNA, the CDR3 is TGTGCCAGCAGCGTTAATGGGAAGAAGGGGGGTGGAAACACCATATATTTT. As protein: CASSVNGKKGGGNTIYF. The chain is built from TRBV9 and TRBJ1-3, with D perhaps TRBD1 (6 bases). CDR1 is SGDLS, CDR2 YYNGEE, per germline. This CDR3 has 17 residues. V lost 2 bases, J lost 3 bases, and 18 bases lay in between.

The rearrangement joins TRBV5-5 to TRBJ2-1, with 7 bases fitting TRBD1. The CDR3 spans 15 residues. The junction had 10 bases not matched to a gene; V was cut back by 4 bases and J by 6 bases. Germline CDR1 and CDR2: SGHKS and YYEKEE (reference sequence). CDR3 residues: CASSPLDRVGNEQFF. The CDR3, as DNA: TGTGCCAGCAGCCCACTAGACAGGGTAGGCAATGAGCAGTTCTTC.

CDR3 nucleotides: TGTGCCAGCAGCGCCCGACAGGGAAGGGGGACTAATGAAAAACTGTTTTTT. It encodes CASSARQGRGTNEKLFF. The V call is TRBV9, the J call TRBJ1-4; 7 bases map to TRBD1. This CDR3 comprises 17 residues. With V trimmed by 3 bases and J by 2 bases, 10 bases remained unmatched. Looked up from germline, CDR1 is SGDLS and CDR2 is YYNGEE.

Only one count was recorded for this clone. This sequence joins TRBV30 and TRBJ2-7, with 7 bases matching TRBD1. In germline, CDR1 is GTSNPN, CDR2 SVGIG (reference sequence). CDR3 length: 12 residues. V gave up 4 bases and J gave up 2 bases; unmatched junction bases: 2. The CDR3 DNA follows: TGTGCCTGGAAACAGGGGACCTACGAGCAGTACTTC. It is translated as CAWKQGTYEQYF.

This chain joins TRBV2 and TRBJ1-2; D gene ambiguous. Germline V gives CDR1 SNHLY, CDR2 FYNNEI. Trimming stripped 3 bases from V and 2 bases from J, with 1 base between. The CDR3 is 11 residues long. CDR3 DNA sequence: TGTGCCAGCAGTGAGAACTATGGCTACACCTTC. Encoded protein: CASSENYGYTF.

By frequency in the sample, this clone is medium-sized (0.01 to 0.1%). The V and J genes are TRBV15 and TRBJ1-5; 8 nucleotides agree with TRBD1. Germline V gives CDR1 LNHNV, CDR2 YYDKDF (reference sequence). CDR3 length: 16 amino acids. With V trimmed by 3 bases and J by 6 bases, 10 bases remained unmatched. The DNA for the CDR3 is TGTGCCACCAGCAGGGCGACAGGGGATTGGGGTCAGCCCCAGCATTTT. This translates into CATSRATGDWGQPQHF.

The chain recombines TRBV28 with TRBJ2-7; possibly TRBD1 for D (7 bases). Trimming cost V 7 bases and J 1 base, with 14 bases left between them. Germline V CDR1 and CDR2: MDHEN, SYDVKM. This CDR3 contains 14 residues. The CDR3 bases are TGTGCCAGCACCTTGGAGGGACAGTCCTACGAGCAGTACTTC. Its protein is CASTLEGQSYEQYF.

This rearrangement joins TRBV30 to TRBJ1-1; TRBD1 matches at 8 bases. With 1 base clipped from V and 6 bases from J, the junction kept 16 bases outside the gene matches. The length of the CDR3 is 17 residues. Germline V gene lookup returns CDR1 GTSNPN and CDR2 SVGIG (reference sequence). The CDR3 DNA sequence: TGTGCCTGGAGTGCTTCCGGGACAGGAATAGTCGTCCCTGAAGCTTTCTTT. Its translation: CAWSASGTGIVVPEAFF.

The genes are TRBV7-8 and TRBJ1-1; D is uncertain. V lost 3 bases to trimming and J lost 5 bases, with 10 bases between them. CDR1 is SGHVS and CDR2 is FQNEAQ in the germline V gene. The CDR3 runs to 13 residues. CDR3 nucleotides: TGTGCCAGCAGCTTTGGTTTGCGGACTGAAGCTTTCTTT. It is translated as CASSFGLRTEAFF.

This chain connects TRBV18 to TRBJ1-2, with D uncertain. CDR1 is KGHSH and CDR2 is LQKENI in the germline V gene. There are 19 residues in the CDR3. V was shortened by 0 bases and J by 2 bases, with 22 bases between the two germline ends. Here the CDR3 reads CASSPPGFLFPTRNYGYTF. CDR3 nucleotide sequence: TGTGCCAGCTCACCACCGGGGTTCTTGTTCCCGACACGGAACTATGGCTACACCTTC.

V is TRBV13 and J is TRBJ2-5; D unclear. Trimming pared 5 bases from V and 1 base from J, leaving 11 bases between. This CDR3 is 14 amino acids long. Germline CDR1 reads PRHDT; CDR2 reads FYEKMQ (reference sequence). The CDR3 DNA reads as TGTGCCAGCAGCCCCCTGGGCAGCCAAGAGACCCAGTACTTC. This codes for CASSPLGSQETQYF.

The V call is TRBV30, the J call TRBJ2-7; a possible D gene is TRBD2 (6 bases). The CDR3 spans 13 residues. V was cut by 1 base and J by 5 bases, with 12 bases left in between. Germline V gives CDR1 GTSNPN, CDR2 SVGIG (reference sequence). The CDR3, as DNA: TGTGCCTGGAGTGAGACTAGTGCTCACGAGCAGTACTTC. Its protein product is CAWSETSAHEQYF.

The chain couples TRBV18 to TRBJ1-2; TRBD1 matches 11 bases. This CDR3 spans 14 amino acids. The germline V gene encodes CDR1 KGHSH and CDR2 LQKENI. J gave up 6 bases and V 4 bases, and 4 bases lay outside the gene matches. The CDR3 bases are TGTGCCAGCTCACGGGACAGGGGGACAAATGGCTACACCTTC. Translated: CASSRDRGTNGYTF.

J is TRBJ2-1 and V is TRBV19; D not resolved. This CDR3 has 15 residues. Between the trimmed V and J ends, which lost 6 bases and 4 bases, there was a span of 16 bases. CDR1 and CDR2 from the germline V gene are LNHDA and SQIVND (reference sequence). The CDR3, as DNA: TGTGCCAGTAGCAAAGGGCCCGAACAGTACAATGAGCAGTTCTTC. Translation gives CASSKGPEQYNEQFF.

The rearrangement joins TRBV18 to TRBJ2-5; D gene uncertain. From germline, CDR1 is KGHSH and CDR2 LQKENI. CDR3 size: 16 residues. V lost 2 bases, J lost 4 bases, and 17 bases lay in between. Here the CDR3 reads CASSPRVGVGVETQYF. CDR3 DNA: TGTGCCAGCTCACCAAGGGTCGGCGTTGGGGTAGAGACCCAGTACTTC. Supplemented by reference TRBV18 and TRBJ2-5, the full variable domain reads NAGVMQNPRHLVRRRGQEARLRCSPMKGHSHVYWYRQLPEEGLKFMVYLQKENIIDESGMPKERFSAEFPKEGPSILRIQQVVRGDSAAYFCASSPRVGVGVETQYFGPGTRLLVL.

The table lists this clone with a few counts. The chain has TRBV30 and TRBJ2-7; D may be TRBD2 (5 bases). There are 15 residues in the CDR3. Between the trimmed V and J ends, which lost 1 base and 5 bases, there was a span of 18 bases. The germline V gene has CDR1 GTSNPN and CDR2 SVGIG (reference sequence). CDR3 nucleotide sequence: TGTGCCTGGAGTGGTCTAGACGGGGAAAGGGACGAGCAGTACTTC. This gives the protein CAWSGLDGERDEQYF.

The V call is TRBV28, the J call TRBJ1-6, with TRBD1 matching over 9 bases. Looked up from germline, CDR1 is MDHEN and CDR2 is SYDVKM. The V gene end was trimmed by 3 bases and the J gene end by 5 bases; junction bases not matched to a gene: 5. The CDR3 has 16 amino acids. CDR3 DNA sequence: TGTGCCAGCAGTTTGGGACAGGGAGTCGATAATTCACCCCTCCACTTT. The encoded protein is CASSLGQGVDNSPLHF. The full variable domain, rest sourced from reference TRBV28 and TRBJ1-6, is DVKVTQSSRYLVKRTGEKVFLECVQDMDHENMFWYRQDPGLGLRLIYFSYDVKMKEKGDIPEGYSVSREKKERFSLILESASTNQTSMYLCASSLGQGVDNSPLHFGNGTRLTVT.

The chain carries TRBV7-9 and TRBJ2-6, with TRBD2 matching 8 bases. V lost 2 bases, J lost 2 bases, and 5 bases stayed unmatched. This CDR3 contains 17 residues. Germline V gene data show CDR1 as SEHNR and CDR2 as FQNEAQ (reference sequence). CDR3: CASSLSGGGTGANVLTF. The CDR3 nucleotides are TGTGCCAGCAGCTTATCCGGCGGGGGGACTGGGGCCAACGTCCTGACTTTC.

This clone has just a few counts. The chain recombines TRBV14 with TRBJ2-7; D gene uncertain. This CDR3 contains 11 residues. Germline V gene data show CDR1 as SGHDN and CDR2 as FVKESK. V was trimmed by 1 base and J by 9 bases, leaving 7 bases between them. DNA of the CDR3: TGTGCCAGCAGCCAAGGGCCCGGGCAGTACTTC. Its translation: CASSQGPGQYF.

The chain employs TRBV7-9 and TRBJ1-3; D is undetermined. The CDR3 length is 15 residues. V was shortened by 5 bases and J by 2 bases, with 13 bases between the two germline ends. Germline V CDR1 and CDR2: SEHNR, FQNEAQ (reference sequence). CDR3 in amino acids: CASSGPVLAGNTIYF. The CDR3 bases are TGTGCCAGCAGCGGACCTGTTTTGGCTGGAAACACCATATATTTT.